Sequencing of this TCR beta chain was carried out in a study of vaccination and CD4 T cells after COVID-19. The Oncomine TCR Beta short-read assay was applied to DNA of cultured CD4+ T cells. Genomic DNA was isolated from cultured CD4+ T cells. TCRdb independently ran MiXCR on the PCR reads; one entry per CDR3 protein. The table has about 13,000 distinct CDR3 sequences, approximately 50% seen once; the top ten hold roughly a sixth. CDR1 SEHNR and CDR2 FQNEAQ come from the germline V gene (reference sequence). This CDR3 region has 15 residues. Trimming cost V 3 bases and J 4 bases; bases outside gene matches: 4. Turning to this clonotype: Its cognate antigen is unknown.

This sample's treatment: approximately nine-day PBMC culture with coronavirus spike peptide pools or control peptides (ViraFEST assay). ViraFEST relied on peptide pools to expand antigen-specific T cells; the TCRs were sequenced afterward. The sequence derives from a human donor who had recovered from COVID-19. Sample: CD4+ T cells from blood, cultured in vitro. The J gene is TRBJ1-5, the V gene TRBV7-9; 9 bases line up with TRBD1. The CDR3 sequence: CASSLTGQGNQPQHF. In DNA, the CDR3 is TGTGCCAGCAGCTTGACGGGACAGGGTAATCAGCCCCAGCATTTT.